Presented here are 9 T cell receptor beta chains from one specimen sequenced in a study of cytomegalovirus exposure and HLA in healthy donors (dated by TCRdb to the late 2010s). To prepare the library, the immunoSEQ multiplex PCR assay was applied. For the multiplex PCR, a mixture combining 60 forward primers for TCR Vbeta segments and 13 reverse primers for TCR Jbeta segments was used. The immuneACCESS repertoire file appears here via TCRdb, limited to in-frame rearrangements. These files lack a portion of the clones; in checked studies, under half of the deficit traces to unresolved V genes, and the cause of the others is not known. Across this sample there are over 130,000 clones, with approximately 79% seen only once. Less than 1.5% of the sample belongs to the ten largest clones. The sequenced sample was PBMCs. These receptors originate from a female donor in good health and CMV-seronegative.

DNA for the CDR3: TGTGCCAGTCAAGCGGGAGTTGAGCAGTTCTTC. Amino acids: CASQAGVEQFF. The rearrangement links TRBV19 to TRBJ2-1; TRBD2 matches 8 bases. Germline loops: CDR1 LNHDA, CDR2 SQIVND (reference sequence). V was clipped by 8 bases and J by 9 bases; unmatched bases: 3. This CDR3 is 11 amino acids long.

The V and J genes are TRBV14 and TRBJ2-7, with 10 bases that match TRBD2. Trimming removed 4 bases from V and 3 bases from J; junction bases left unmatched: 6. The CDR3 spans 15 residues. Per the germline V gene, CDR1 is SGHDN and CDR2 is FVKESK. Here the CDR3 reads CASSRTGLASYEQYF. Written as DNA, the CDR3 is TGTGCCAGCAGCCGAACGGGACTAGCGAGCTACGAGCAGTACTTC.

This chain uses TRBV5-4 with TRBJ2-4, with D tentatively TRBD1 (6 bases). The germline CDR1 and CDR2 sequences are SGHNT and YYREEE (reference sequence). Trimming removed 4 bases at V and 5 bases at J, with 16 bases between. The CDR3 length is 15 residues. The CDR3 reads CASSASGRGENIQYF. The CDR3 bases are TGTGCCAGCAGCGCCTCCGGCAGGGGTGAAAACATTCAGTACTTC.

The genes are TRBV5-1 and TRBJ2-1, with 9 bases lining up with TRBD2. The CDR3 sequence is 15 residues long. J was trimmed by 0 bases and V by 5 bases; bases with no gene match: 3. Germline V gene lookup returns CDR1 SGHRS and CDR2 YFSETQ. The CDR3 spells CASRDSGSSYNEQFF. CDR3 DNA sequence: TGCGCCAGCAGAGATAGCGGGAGCTCCTACAATGAGCAGTTCTTC.

CDR3 in amino acids: CASSLGLAGQETQYF. Written as DNA, the CDR3 is TGTGCCAGCAGTTTAGGACTAGCGGGACAAGAGACCCAGTACTTC. V gene TRBV27 combines with J gene TRBJ2-5, with 12 bases identical to TRBD2. Germline trimming cut 2 bases from V and 2 bases from J; bases unmatched to any gene: 0. Germline V gene sequence: CDR1 MNHEY, CDR2 SMNVEV (reference sequence). The CDR3 runs to 15 residues.

The rearrangement links TRBV2 to TRBJ2-5, with no clear D. The CDR3 extends over 14 amino acids. Per the germline V gene, CDR1 is SNHLY and CDR2 is FYNNEI. The V end lost 3 bases, the J end lost 1 base, and 9 bases lay between the germline ends. The CDR3 DNA reads as TGTGCCAGCAGTGAGGGCACAATCCAAGAGACCCAGTACTTC. This encodes CASSEGTIQETQYF.

Concerning this clone: At the DNA level, this CDR3 is encoded by other sequences in the same sample as well. The rearrangement uses TRBV6-5 and TRBJ1-1, with D possibly being TRBD1 (6 bases). CDR1 and CDR2 from the germline V gene are MNHEY and SVGAGI. CDR3 length: 13 amino acids. Trimming removed 3 bases from V and 5 bases from J, with 10 bases in between. CDR3 sequence reads: CASSYRGGTEAFF. The CDR3 DNA reads TGTGCCAGCAGTTATAGGGGGGGGACTGAAGCTTTCTTT.

This chain uses TRBV9 with TRBJ1-2, with D possibly matching TRBD1 (6 bases). This CDR3 contains 15 residues. CDR1 and CDR2 from the germline V gene are SGDLS and YYNGEE. V shed 2 bases and J shed 3 bases, with 14 bases lying between them. The CDR3 region has the DNA TGTGCCAGCAGCGTGGATACAGGGCAAGACTATGGCTACACCTTC. Translated: CASSVDTGQDYGYTF.

The chain couples TRBV28 to TRBJ1-5; tentative D call: TRBD1 (6 bases). Germline CDR1 reads MDHEN; CDR2 reads SYDVKM. There are 15 residues in the CDR3. V shed 2 bases and J shed 2 bases, with 10 bases lying between them. The CDR3 DNA reads as TGTGCCAGCAGTTTAGCGGGGGCTGGCAATCAGCCCCAGCATTTT. Its translation is CASSLAGAGNQPQHF. Combining the CDR3 with reference TRBV28 and TRBJ1-5 gives the whole variable domain DVKVTQSSRYLVKRTGEKVFLECVQDMDHENMFWYRQDPGLGLRLIYFSYDVKMKEKGDIPEGYSVSREKKERFSLILESASTNQTSMYLCASSLAGAGNQPQHFGDGTRLSIL.